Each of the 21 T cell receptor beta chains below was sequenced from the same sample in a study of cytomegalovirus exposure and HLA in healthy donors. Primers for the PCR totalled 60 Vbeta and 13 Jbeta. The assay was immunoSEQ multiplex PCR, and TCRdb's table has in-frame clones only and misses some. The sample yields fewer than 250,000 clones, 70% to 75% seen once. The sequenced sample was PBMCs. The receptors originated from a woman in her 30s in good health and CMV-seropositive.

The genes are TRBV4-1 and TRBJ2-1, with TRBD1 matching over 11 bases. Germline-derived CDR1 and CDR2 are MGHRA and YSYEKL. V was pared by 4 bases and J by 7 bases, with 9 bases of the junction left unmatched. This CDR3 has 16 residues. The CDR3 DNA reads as TGCGCCAGCAGCCGACCCGGGACAGGGGGTTCGAATGAGCAGTTCTTC. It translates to CASSRPGTGGSNEQFF.

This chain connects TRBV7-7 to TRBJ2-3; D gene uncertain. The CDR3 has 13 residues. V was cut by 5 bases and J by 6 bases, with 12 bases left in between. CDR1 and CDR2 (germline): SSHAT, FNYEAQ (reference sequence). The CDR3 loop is CASSPSLRDTQYF. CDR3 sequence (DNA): TGTGCCAGCAGCCCAAGTTTACGGGATACGCAGTATTTT.

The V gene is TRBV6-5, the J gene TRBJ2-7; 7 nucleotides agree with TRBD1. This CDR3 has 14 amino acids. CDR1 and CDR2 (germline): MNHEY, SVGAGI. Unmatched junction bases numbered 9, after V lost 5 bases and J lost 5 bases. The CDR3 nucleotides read TGTGCCAGCAGTACAAGACAGGGTAGGCACGAGCAGTACTTC. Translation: CASSTRQGRHEQYF.

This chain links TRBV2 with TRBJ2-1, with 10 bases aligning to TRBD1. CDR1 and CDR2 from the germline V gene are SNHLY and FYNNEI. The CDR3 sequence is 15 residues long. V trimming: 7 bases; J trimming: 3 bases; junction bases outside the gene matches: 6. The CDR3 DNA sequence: TGTGCCAGCAAGGCGGGACAGGGGTTCTACAATGAGCAGTTCTTC. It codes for CASKAGQGFYNEQFF.

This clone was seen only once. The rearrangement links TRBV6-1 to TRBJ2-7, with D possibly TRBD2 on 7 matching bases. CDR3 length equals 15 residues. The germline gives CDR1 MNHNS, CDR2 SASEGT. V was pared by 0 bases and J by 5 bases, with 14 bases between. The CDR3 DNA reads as TGTGCCAGCAGTGAAGCGCGGACCGGGGGGCACGAGCAGTACTTC. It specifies CASSEARTGGHEQYF.

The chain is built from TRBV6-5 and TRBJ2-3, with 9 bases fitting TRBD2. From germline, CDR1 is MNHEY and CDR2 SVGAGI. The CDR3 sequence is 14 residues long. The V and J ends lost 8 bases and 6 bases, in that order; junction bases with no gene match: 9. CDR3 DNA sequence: TGTGCCAGCCAACGTAGCGGGAGTGCCGATACGCAGTATTTT. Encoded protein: CASQRSGSADTQYF.

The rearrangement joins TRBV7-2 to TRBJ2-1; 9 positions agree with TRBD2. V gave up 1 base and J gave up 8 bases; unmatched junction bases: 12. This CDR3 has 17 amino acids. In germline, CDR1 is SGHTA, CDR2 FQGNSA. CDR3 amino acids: CASSLVPDFRGGDEQFF. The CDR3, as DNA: TGTGCCAGCAGCTTAGTCCCGGACTTCCGCGGGGGGGATGAGCAGTTCTTC.

CDR3 in amino acids: CASSSGLREGYTF. The DNA for the CDR3 is TGTGCCAGCAGCTCCGGACTGCGTGAGGGCTACACCTTC. This chain links TRBV11-2 with TRBJ1-2; D not resolved. Germline V CDR1 and CDR2: SGHAT, FQNNGV. V was clipped by 4 bases and J by 8 bases, with 14 bases between them. The CDR3 totals 13 residues.

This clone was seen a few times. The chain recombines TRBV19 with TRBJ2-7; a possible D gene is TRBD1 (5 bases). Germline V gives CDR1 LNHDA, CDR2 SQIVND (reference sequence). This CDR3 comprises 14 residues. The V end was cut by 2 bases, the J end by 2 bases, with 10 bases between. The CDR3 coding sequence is TGTGCCAGTAGTATAAGACAGCAGACCTACGAGCAGTACTTC. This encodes CASSIRQQTYEQYF.

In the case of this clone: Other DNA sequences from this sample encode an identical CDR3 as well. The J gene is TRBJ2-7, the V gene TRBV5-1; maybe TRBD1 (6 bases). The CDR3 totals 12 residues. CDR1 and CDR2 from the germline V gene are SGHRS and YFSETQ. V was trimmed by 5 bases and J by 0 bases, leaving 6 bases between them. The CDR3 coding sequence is TGCGCCAGCAGGGACAGCTCCTACGAGCAGTACTTC. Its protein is CASRDSSYEQYF.

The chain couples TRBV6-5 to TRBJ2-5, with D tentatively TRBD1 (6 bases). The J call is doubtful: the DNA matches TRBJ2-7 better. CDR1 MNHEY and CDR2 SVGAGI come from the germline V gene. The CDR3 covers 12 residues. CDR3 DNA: TGTGCCGGGACATGGACCGCCTACGAGCAGTACTTC. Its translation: CAGTWTAYEQYF.

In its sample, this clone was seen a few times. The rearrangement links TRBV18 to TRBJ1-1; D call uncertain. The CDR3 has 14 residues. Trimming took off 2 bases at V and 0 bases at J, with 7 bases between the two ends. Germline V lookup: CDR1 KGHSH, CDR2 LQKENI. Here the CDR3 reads CASSPRGMNTEAFF. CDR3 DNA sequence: TGTGCCAGCTCACCAAGAGGAATGAACACTGAAGCTTTCTTT.

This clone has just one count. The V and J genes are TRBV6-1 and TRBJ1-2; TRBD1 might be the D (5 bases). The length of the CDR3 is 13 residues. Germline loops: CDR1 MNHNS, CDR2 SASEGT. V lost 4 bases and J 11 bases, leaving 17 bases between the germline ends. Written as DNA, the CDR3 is TGTGCCAGCAGTGGGGTAATGGGGCAGATATACACCTTC. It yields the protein CASSGVMGQIYTF.

Written as DNA, the CDR3 is TGTGCCAGCAGCTTGGGATCGGTACAAGAGACCCAGTACTTC. Translation gives CASSLGSVQETQYF. The rearrangement uses TRBV5-5 and TRBJ2-5; D is undetermined. V lost 0 bases to trimming and J lost 2 bases, with 8 bases between them. The CDR3 length is 14 residues. Per the germline V gene, CDR1 is SGHKS and CDR2 is YYEKEE (reference sequence).

CDR3 in amino acids: CASSPREEQYF. CDR3 nucleotides: TGTGCCAGCTCACCACGCGAGGAGCAGTACTTC. The chain links TRBV18 to TRBJ2-7; D is undetermined. The CDR3 contains 11 residues. Trimming removed 1 base from V and 7 bases from J, with 5 bases in between. The germline gives CDR1 KGHSH, CDR2 LQKENI.

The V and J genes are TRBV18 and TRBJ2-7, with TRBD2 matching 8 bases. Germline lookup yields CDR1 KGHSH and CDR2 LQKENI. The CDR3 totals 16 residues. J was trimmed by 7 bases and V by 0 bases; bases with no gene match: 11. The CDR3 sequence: CASSPPGSGGPWEQYF. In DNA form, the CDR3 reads TGTGCCAGCTCACCACCGGGGTCGGGAGGGCCGTGGGAGCAGTACTTC.

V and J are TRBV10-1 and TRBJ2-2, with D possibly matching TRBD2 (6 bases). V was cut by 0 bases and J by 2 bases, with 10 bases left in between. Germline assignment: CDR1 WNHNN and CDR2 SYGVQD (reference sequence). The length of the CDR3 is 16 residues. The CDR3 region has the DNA TGCGCCAGCAGTGAGTCGACGGGAGCCAACACCGGGGAGCTGTTTTTT. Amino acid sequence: CASSESTGANTGELFF.

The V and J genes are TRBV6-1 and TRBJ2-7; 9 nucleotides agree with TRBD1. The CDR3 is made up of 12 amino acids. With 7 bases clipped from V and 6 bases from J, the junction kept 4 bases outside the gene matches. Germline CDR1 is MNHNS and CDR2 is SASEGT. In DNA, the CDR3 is TGTGCCAGCACTCCGGGACAGGGCGAGCAGTACTTC. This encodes CASTPGQGEQYF.

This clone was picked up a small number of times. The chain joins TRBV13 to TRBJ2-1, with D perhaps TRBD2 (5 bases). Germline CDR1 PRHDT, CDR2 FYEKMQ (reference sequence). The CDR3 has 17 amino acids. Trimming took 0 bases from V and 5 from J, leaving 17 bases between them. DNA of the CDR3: TGTGCCAGCAGCTTAGGGCCGCTAGCCCCCTCGAACAATGAGCAGTTCTTC. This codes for CASSLGPLAPSNNEQFF.

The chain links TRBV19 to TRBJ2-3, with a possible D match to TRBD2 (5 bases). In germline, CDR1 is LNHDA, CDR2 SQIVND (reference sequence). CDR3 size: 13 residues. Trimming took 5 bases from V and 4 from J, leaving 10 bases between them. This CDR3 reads CASSRGLADTQYF. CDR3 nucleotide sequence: TGTGCCAGTAGTCGGGGATTGGCAGATACGCAGTATTTT.

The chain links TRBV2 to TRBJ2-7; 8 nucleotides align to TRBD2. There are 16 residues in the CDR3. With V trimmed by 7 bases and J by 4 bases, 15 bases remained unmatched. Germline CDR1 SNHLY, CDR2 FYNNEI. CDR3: CASTWTGRRGGYEQYF. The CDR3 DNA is TGTGCCAGCACCTGGACGGGACGCCGGGGGGGATACGAGCAGTACTTC.